These 10 T cell receptor beta chains originate from one sample sequenced in a study of blood T cell repertoires in COVID-19. The table came from immunoSEQ multiplex PCR; TCRdb's copy has only in-frame clones and leaves some out. In the table there are about 240,000 clones, more than 75% of which are singletons. The sequenced sample was peripheral blood. These receptors were collected from a woman in her fifties or sixties with active or convalescent COVID-19.

The rearrangement joins TRBV5-1 to TRBJ2-2; 10 bases map to TRBD1. The CDR3 runs to 14 residues. Germline V lookup: CDR1 SGHRS, CDR2 YFSETQ. V lost 3 bases, J lost 5 bases, and 1 base stayed unmatched. CDR3 residues: CASSWGQGTGELFF. The CDR3 coding sequence is TGCGCCAGCAGCTGGGGACAGGGGACCGGGGAGCTGTTTTTT.

The V gene is TRBV6-5, the J gene TRBJ1-2; TRBD1 is a possible D gene (6 bases). This CDR3 is 13 amino acids long. V was pared by 6 bases and J by 7 bases, with 15 bases between. CDR1 is MNHEY, CDR2 SVGAGI, per germline. This CDR3 is CASSPGDLFGYTF. CDR3 DNA sequence: TGTGCCAGCAGCCCAGGGGACCTTTTTGGCTACACCTTC.

This chain's CDR3 is CASSPLKTGEETQYF. The DNA for the CDR3 is TGTGCCAGCTCACCACTTAAGACAGGGGAAGAGACCCAGTACTTC. V gene TRBV18 combines with J gene TRBJ2-5; 8 nucleotides match TRBD1. Looked up from germline, CDR1 is KGHSH and CDR2 is LQKENI. CDR3 length: 15 residues. The J segment lost 3 bases and the V segment lost 1 base, leaving 4 bases of the junction unmatched.

The chain is built from TRBV6-2 or TRBV6-3 and TRBJ2-7; 8 bases agree with TRBD1. The CDR3 consists of 15 residues. J was trimmed by 6 bases and V by 5 bases; bases with no gene match: 12. Germline lookup yields CDR1 MNHEY and CDR2 SVGEGT. The CDR3, as DNA: TGTGCCAGCAGTCCGTACGGGACAGGCCACGGCGAGCAGTACTTC. Its translation is CASSPYGTGHGEQYF.

The chain recombines TRBV6-5 with TRBJ1-2; perhaps TRBD1 as D (5 bases). With 7 bases removed from V and 4 bases from J, the gap between germline ends came to 10 bases. The germline CDR1 and CDR2 sequences are MNHEY and SVGAGI. The CDR3 has 12 residues. The CDR3 sequence is CASTGGGYGYTF. CDR3 nucleotide sequence: TGTGCCAGCACCGGGGGTGGCTATGGCTACACCTTC.

CDR3 region: CASTGGSLNEKLFF. CDR3 DNA sequence: TGTGCCAGCACCGGCGGCAGTCTTAATGAAAAACTGTTTTTT. V usage is TRBV6-5 and J usage is TRBJ1-4; D not resolved. The CDR3 length is 14 residues. CDR1 is MNHEY and CDR2 is SVGAGI in the germline V gene. V gave up 7 bases and J gave up 4 bases, with 13 bases separating them.

CDR3 sequence reads: CASSPQRPSYNEQFF. For the CDR3, the DNA is TGTGCCAGCTCACCACAGCGCCCCTCCTACAATGAGCAGTTCTTC. The chain carries TRBV18 and TRBJ2-1, with D hard to call. The CDR3 runs 15 residues. The V gene's germline CDR1 is KGHSH and CDR2 LQKENI. Trimming took off 1 base at V and 0 bases at J, with 7 bases between the two ends.

V gene TRBV5-1 combines with J gene TRBJ2-2, with 8 bases fitting TRBD2. The J segment lost 4 bases and the V segment lost 0 bases, leaving 5 bases of the junction unmatched. The CDR3 has 16 amino acids. CDR1 and CDR2 (germline): SGHRS, YFSETQ. The DNA for the CDR3 is TGCGCCAGCAGCTTGGTGCGGGGGGACGGCACCGGGGAGCTGTTTTTT. Translation gives CASSLVRGDGTGELFF.

This rearrangement joins TRBV2 to TRBJ2-3, with D perhaps TRBD2 (6 bases). This CDR3 is 12 amino acids long. Germline lookup yields CDR1 SNHLY and CDR2 FYNNEI. Trimming shortened V by 6 bases and J by 7 bases, and 11 bases separated the two germline ends. In DNA, the CDR3 is TGTGCCAGCAGGGGGGACTTATATACGCAGTATTTT. Protein product: CASRGDLYTQYF.

The chain uses TRBV29-1 and TRBJ2-5; 7 nucleotides match TRBD1. CDR3 length: 14 residues. Germline-derived CDR1 and CDR2 are SQVTM and ANQGSEA. Losses at the gene ends were 4 bases for V and 1 base for J; bases not matched to a gene: 6. CDR3 nucleotides: TGCAGCGTTGTACTCCGGGACAGCCAAGAGACCCAGTACTTC. The encoded protein is CSVVLRDSQETQYF.